This T cell receptor beta chain came from a study of OX40 agonist ivuxolimab in advanced cancers. Clones were read by immunoSEQ multiplex PCR, and TCRdb kept only the in-frame ones, dropping some. The sample contains tens of thousands of clones, approximately 92% of which appear only once. The CDR3 covers 18 residues. Trimming removed 7 bases from V and 6 bases from J; junction bases left unmatched: 19. Germline CDR1 and CDR2: WNHNN and SYGVQD (reference sequence). This specimen consisted of CD4+ or CD8+ T cells sorted from blood, obtained in a trial of the OX40 agonist ivuxolimab. The TCR sequence derives from an adult with an advanced solid tumor such as melanoma, head and neck, liver or kidney cancer. The chain is built from TRBV10-1 and TRBJ2-1; 9 nucleotides align to TRBD2. The chain's CDR3 is CASTGLRESLAGRNEQFF. The CDR3 region has the DNA TGCGCCAGCACGGGACTACGGGAAAGTCTAGCGGGGCGCAATGAGCAGTTCTTC.